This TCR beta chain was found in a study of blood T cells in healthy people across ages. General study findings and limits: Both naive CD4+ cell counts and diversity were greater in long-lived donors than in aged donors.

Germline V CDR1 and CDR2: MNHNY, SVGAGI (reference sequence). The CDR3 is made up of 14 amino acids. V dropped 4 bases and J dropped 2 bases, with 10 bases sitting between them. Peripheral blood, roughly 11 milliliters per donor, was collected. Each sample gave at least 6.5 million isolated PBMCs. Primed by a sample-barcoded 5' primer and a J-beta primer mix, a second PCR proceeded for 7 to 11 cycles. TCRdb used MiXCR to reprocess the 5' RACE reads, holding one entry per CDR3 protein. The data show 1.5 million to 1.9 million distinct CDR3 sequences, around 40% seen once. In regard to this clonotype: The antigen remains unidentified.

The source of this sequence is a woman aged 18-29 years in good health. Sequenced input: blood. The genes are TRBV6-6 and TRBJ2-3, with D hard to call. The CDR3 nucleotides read TGTGCCAGCAGTTCTCCGGCAGACACAGATACGCAGTATTTT. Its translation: CASSSPADTDTQYF.